This record looks at one TCR beta chain sequence and its context. The data were obtained in a study of graft-versus-host responses after intestinal transplantation. TCRdb's table, derived via immunoSEQ multiplex PCR, lists solely in-frame clones and lacks some. The data contain 12,000 to 15,000 clones, approximately 80% of them seen just once; the ten biggest clones take up over 3.5%. Tissue processing of the graft released intraepithelial and lamina propria lymphocytes from it. In germline, CDR1 is MDHEN, CDR2 SYDVKM. V dropped 5 bases and J dropped 7 bases, with 12 bases sitting between them. This CDR3 spans 12 amino acids.

Sequences were derived from ileum tissue, sampled 27 days after intestinal transplant. The chain is built from TRBV28 and TRBJ2-7; possible D gene TRBD2, 6 bases. This clonotype originated in a human patient who received an intestinal transplant, so some T cells may come from the graft donor. This CDR3 is CASSGLPSEQYV. In DNA form, the CDR3 reads TGTGCCAGCAGTGGACTACCGTCGGAGCAGTACGTC.